The clone carrying this T cell receptor (beta chain) has only a few counts. This entry belongs to a study of early T cells in non-severe SARS-CoV-2 infection. On the study more broadly: Chains stayed unpaired after sequencing of bulk RNA from unsorted whole blood.

Trimming at V came to 6 bases and at J to 0 bases, leaving 3 bases not matched to a gene. The CDR3 has 14 residues. TCRdb redid the calling of the 5' RACE reads with MiXCR, one entry per CDR3 protein. Of 66,000 or so distinct CDR3 sequences detected, about 13% appear once; the ten largest clones hold almost 8.5%. The receptor comes from an adult who was a healthcare worker with PCR-confirmed SARS-CoV-2 infection or an uninfected control (not recorded which). The source material was whole blood. The rearrangement joins TRBV12-3 or TRBV12-4 to TRBJ2-7; 9 bases are shared with TRBD2. The CDR3, as DNA: TGTGCCAGCAGACTTAGCGGGAGCTCCTACGAGCAGTACTTC. It is translated as CASRLSGSSYEQYF.